This T cell receptor beta chain was documented in a study of cytomegalovirus exposure and HLA in healthy donors. Overall study: An earlier analysis found some 100 million unique TCR beta sequences from about 179 million T cells. Study findings and constraints: Reports indicated that the classifier achieved high specificity and sensitivity in diagnosing cytomegalovirus status. For most TCR sequences rarity was the rule, although some public TCRs occurred in many donors. HLA alleles showed associations with 15,000 to 20,000 TCR beta sequences in a later analysis, at a 0.05 false discovery rate.

The CDR3 length is 15 residues. Germline V gene sequence: CDR1 SGDLS, CDR2 YYNGEE. The junction had 5 bases not matched to a gene; V was cut back by 3 bases and J by 0 bases. Regarding this clone: The antigen is unknown.

PCR used 60 Vbeta primers and 13 Jbeta primers. Clones were sequenced by immunoSEQ multiplex PCR, and TCRdb holds only the in-frame ones, with some missing. Of around 200,000 clones in the sample, over 70% were seen once. The sequencing sample was made of PBMCs. The receptor was derived from a woman between 18 and 30 years old in good health and CMV-seronegative. The chain has TRBV9 and TRBJ2-7; 8 bases agree with TRBD1. The CDR3 spells CASSAGQGSSYEQYF. The CDR3 DNA sequence: TGTGCCAGCAGCGCCGGACAGGGAAGCTCCTACGAGCAGTACTTC.